Listed below are T cell receptor beta chains from one sample, sequenced in a study of blood T cell repertoires in COVID-19. The repertoire was sequenced with immunoSEQ multiplex PCR; TCRdb's copy has only in-frame clones and lacks some. This table has hundreds of thousands of clones, over 75% appearing once. Material: peripheral blood. These receptors originate from a man aged 45-60 years with acute or convalescent COVID-19. CDR3s include the opening cysteine and the closing phenylalanine or tryptophan.

v_gene: TRBV19; j_gene: TRBJ1-5; CDR3aa: CASSNLATESNQPQHF
v_gene: TRBV21-1; j_gene: TRBJ2-7; CDR3aa: CASSKVGRQSGRSYEQYF
v_gene: TRBV27; j_gene: TRBJ1-5; CDR3aa: CASSQGFNQPQHF
v_gene: TRBV19; j_gene: TRBJ2-3; CDR3aa: CASSIAPGGHTDTQYF
v_gene: TRBV18; j_gene: TRBJ2-2; CDR3aa: CASSPPGQGYTGELFF
v_gene: TRBV6-1; j_gene: TRBJ2-5; CDR3aa: CASSEADRPSYF
v_gene: TRBV18; j_gene: TRBJ1-1; CDR3aa: CASSPPLGRSTEAFF
v_gene: TRBV30; j_gene: TRBJ2-5; CDR3aa: CAWSVLGWYQETQYF
v_gene: TRBV6-1; j_gene: TRBJ1-6; CDR3aa: CASSDGQGARNSPLHF
v_gene: TRBV5-1; j_gene: TRBJ2-7; CDR3aa: CASSLTGPYEQYF
v_gene: TRBV7-8; j_gene: TRBJ1-2; CDR3aa: CASSARGMNYGYTF
v_gene: TRBV6-5; j_gene: TRBJ1-5; CDR3aa: CASSPGSSNQPQHF
v_gene: TRBV5-1; j_gene: TRBJ2-7; CDR3aa: CASSGGDRVTEQYF
v_gene: TRBV6-5; j_gene: TRBJ1-1; CDR3aa: CASRVGQLNTEAFF
v_gene: TRBV12-3/TRBV12-4; j_gene: TRBJ1-2; CDR3aa: CASRPSEGGYTF
v_gene: TRBV4-1; j_gene: TRBJ2-7; CDR3aa: CASSQAGQVGYEQYF
v_gene: TRBV6-2/TRBV6-3; j_gene: TRBJ2-2; CDR3aa: CASSPFTGALNTGELFF
v_gene: TRBV5-1; j_gene: TRBJ2-5; CDR3aa: CASSFGIDTTQETQYF
v_gene: TRBV7-2; j_gene: TRBJ1-5; CDR3aa: CASSLWDRLQPQHF
v_gene: TRBV11-2; j_gene: TRBJ2-7; CDR3aa: CASSWAKTYEQYF
v_gene: TRBV25-1; j_gene: TRBJ1-4; CDR3aa: CASSGATNEKLFF
v_gene: TRBV20-1; j_gene: TRBJ1-2; CDR3aa: CSAGGGGLTVF
v_gene: TRBV5-6; j_gene: TRBJ2-5; CDR3aa: CASSTRQGGETQYF
v_gene: TRBV11-2; j_gene: TRBJ1-5; CDR3aa: CASSLSVNQPQHF
v_gene: TRBV2; j_gene: TRBJ1-2; CDR3aa: CASSASGVLGYGYTF